These 8 T cell receptor beta chains share one sample of origin, sequenced in a study of blood T cell repertoires in COVID-19. Assay used: immunoSEQ multiplex PCR; TCRdb lists only in-frame clones, some missing. The sample holds a few hundred thousand clones; around 90% are singletons and the top ten take 0.8% to 0.9%. The sample taken for sequencing was peripheral blood. These receptors all stem from a man aged 18 to 29 with COVID-19, enrolled during active disease.

The V and J genes are TRBV20-1 and TRBJ2-5; D is perhaps TRBD2 (6 bases). V was trimmed by 3 bases and J by 5 bases, leaving 16 bases between them. Germline-derived CDR1 and CDR2 are DFQATT and SNEGSKA (reference sequence). The CDR3 spans 14 residues. The CDR3 DNA is TGCAGTGCTAGTCGCGGGACGGGGAGGGAGACCCAGTACTTC. Its protein product is CSASRGTGRETQYF.

The CDR3 region is CASSVFTGDDTGELFF. The CDR3 DNA sequence: TGTGCCAGCAGCGTATTTACGGGGGACGACACCGGGGAGCTGTTTTTT. V gene TRBV9 combines with J gene TRBJ2-2, with a possible D match to TRBD2 (6 bases). The germline V gene encodes CDR1 SGDLS and CDR2 YYNGEE. Trimming left V 1 base short and J 3 bases short, with 13 bases between. The CDR3 is 16 residues long.

The rearrangement uses TRBV20-1 and TRBJ2-2; D perhaps matches TRBD2 (5 bases). Trimming removed 6 bases from V and 7 bases from J, with 9 bases in between. Germline CDR1 and CDR2: DFQATT and SNEGSKA (reference sequence). The CDR3 is made up of 11 amino acids. The CDR3 DNA follows: TGCAGTGCCCTAGCCGTCGGGGAGCTGTTTTTT. It encodes CSALAVGELFF.

The rearrangement links TRBV12-5 to TRBJ1-1, with TRBD1 matching 9 bases. Looked up from germline, CDR1 is LGHNT and CDR2 is FRNRAP. The CDR3 is 15 residues long. With 5 bases clipped from V and 3 bases from J, the junction kept 7 bases outside the gene matches. The CDR3 DNA follows: TGTGCTAGTGGTCCCGACAGGGGGAGTTACACTGAAGCTTTCTTT. It codes for CASGPDRGSYTEAFF. Variable domain in full (rest from reference TRBV12-5 and TRBJ1-1): DARVTQTPRHKVTEMGQEVTMRCQPILGHNTVFWYRQTMMQGLELLAYFRNRAPLDDSGMPKDRFSAEMPDATLATLKIQPSEPRDSAVYFCASGPDRGSYTEAFFGQGTRLTVV.

This clone occurred a few times. This chain uses TRBV25-1 with TRBJ2-3; D gene unclear. Germline values: CDR1 MGHDK, CDR2 SYGVNS. This CDR3 contains 14 residues. The ends were cut back, 3 bases at V and 4 bases at J, with 11 bases in the middle. The CDR3 protein is CASSEGRDPDTQYF. Written as DNA, the CDR3 is TGTGCCAGCAGTGAGGGCAGAGACCCAGATACGCAGTATTTT.

The rearrangement links TRBV19 to TRBJ2-2; 10 positions agree with TRBD2. The CDR3 contains 17 residues. J lost 0 bases, V lost 3 bases, and 4 bases had no gene match. Germline-derived CDR1 and CDR2 are LNHDA and SQIVND (reference sequence). The CDR3 here is CASSILAGGTNTGELFF. In DNA, the CDR3 is TGTGCCAGTAGTATCTTAGCGGGGGGCACGAACACCGGGGAGCTGTTTTTT.

The chain combines TRBV2 with TRBJ1-5, with TRBD1 identical over 8 bases. The CDR3 sequence is 15 residues long. Looked up from germline, CDR1 is SNHLY and CDR2 is FYNNEI. V lost 0 bases to trimming and J lost 5 bases; unmatched junction nucleotides: 3. Here the CDR3 reads CASSEAPGGDQPQHF. The CDR3 DNA follows: TGTGCCAGCAGTGAAGCCCCAGGGGGCGATCAGCCCCAGCATTTT.

V is TRBV2 and J is TRBJ1-5; tentatively, D is TRBD1 (6 bases). The germline V gene has CDR1 SNHLY and CDR2 FYNNEI. The CDR3 consists of 15 residues. Trimming removed 1 base from V and 4 bases from J, with 11 bases in between. CDR3 DNA sequence: TGTGCCAGCAGTGAAGGGCAGGGGACAAATCAGCCCCAGCATTTT. This codes for CASSEGQGTNQPQHF.